This passage covers 17 T cell receptor beta chains from one sample sequenced in a study of tumor-infiltrating lymphocytes in primary liver carcinoma. Unsorted bulk tissue, roughly 19-33 mg of it, served as the source for co-extraction of RNA and DNA. Making TCR beta cDNA involved roughly 0.55 ug total RNA and a constant-region primer. Nested multiplex PCR, run for three rounds with slightly modified ARM-PCR, yielded TCR beta libraries. Forward primers for TRBV1-TRBV30 and a C-beta reverse primer served the first two PCR rounds, at roughly 10 cycles each. From the multiplex PCR reads, TCRdb called clonotypes with MiXCR, one entry per CDR3 protein. The sample holds 90,000 to 140,000 distinct CDR3 sequences, roughly 85% seen once. Sequenced material: liver tumor tissue from sampling region 3. Subset denoted: tumor region T3, left-lateral pole. These TCRs come from a man between 40 and 49 years old with primary liver carcinoma and hepatitis B virus infection.

CDR3 loop: CASSPNMDRAFGETQYF. The CDR3 DNA follows: TGCGCCAGCAGCCCCAACATGGACAGGGCTTTTGGAGAGACCCAGTACTTC. This chain uses TRBV5-1 with TRBJ2-5, with 8 bases identical to TRBD1. V was clipped by 4 bases and J by 4 bases; unmatched bases: 15. CDR3 length equals 17 residues. The germline V gene has CDR1 SGHRS and CDR2 YFSETQ.

A word on this clonotype: No conserved phenylalanine or tryptophan ends this CDR3, so it is likely a read error. The rearrangement uses TRBV6-2 or TRBV6-3 and TRBJ1-5; 9 bases align to TRBD1. The germline V gene has CDR1 MNHEY and CDR2 SVGEGT. The CDR3 spans 18 residues. The CDR3 DNA reads TGTGTCAGTAGTTACTGGTCGGGACAGGGAACGGGCAATCAGCCCCAGCATTCT. Its protein is CVSSYWSGQGTGNQPQHS.

In its sample, this clonotype was seen many times. This chain joins TRBV28 and TRBJ2-7; 8 positions agree with TRBD1. Trimming at V came to 1 base and at J to 3 bases, leaving 5 bases not matched to a gene. Germline V gene data show CDR1 as MDHEN and CDR2 as SYDVKM. This CDR3 contains 15 residues. In DNA form, the CDR3 reads TGTGCCAGCAGTTTATCCCGGACAGGGAGCTACGAGCAGTACTTC. Amino acid sequence: CASSLSRTGSYEQYF.

In the case of this clonotype: One end of the junction fails to match germline, which may point to a read error. The J gene is TRBJ1-1, the V gene TRBV29-1; tentative D call: TRBD1 (5 bases). The CDR3 length is 13 residues. Germline V gene sequence: CDR1 SQVTM, CDR2 ANQGSEA. The CDR3 bases are TGCAACGAGACGGGACGGGTGAAGACTGAAGCTTTCTTT. It is translated as CNETGRVKTEAFF. Complete variable domain (other parts from reference TRBV29-1 and TRBJ1-1): SAVISQKPSRDICQRGTSLTIQCQVDSQVTMMFWYRQQPGQSLTLIATANQGSEATYESGFVIDKFPISRPNLTFSTLTVSNMSPEDSSIYLCNETGRVKTEAFFGQGTRLTVV.

A word on this clonotype: The junction differs from germline at one of its ends, possibly a read error. The chain is built from TRBV4-3 and TRBJ1-6, with a weak D call TRBD1 (6 bases). This CDR3 region has 20 residues. Germline-derived CDR1 and CDR2 are LGHNA and YSLEER. The CDR3: CANSQNLQGQGSSYNSPLHF. CDR3 bases: TGCGCCAACAGCCAAAATCTCCAAGGGCAGGGGTCATCCTATAATTCACCCCTCCACTTT.

This clonotype was recorded only once. A junction end diverges from the germline sequence, so it may reflect a read error. J is TRBJ1-1 and V is TRBV5-1; 8 positions match TRBD1. The CDR3 length is 16 residues. CDR1 SGHRS and CDR2 YFSETQ come from the germline V gene. CDR3 nucleotide sequence: TGCCCCAGCAGCTTGGGACAGGTCTTTGTGAACACTGAAGCTTTCTTT. It encodes CPSSLGQVFVNTEAFF.

On this clonotype: Mismatch with germline at one junction end may stem from a read error. The DNA for the CDR3 is TGTGCCACCAGTTGGAGCGGGACCCTAGATAATGAGCAGTTCTTC. Translation: CATSWSGTLDNEQFF. The gene calls are TRBV6-5 and TRBJ2-1; the match to TRBD2 covers 7 bases. Germline V lookup: CDR1 MNHEY, CDR2 SVGAGI. The CDR3 consists of 15 residues.

This clonotype was counted a few times. The V gene is TRBV7-2, the J gene TRBJ2-7; either TRBD1 or TRBD2 may supply D (5 bases each). Trimming pared 2 bases from V and 2 bases from J, leaving 13 bases between. This CDR3 has 15 residues. CDR1 is SGHTA, CDR2 FQGNSA, per germline. CDR3: CASSLFWDGPYEQYF. DNA of the CDR3: TGTGCCAGCAGCTTATTTTGGGACGGGCCCTACGAGCAGTACTTC.

Worth noting for this clonotype: No conserved phenylalanine or tryptophan ends this CDR3, so it is likely a read error. The CDR3 is CASSPNGSQYNEQFS. CDR3 DNA: TGTGCCAGCAGCCCTAACGGGAGTCAGTACAATGAGCAGTTCTCC. The J gene is TRBJ2-1, the V gene TRBV4-2; possibly TRBD2 for D (6 bases). Germline lookup yields CDR1 LGHNA and CDR2 YNFKEQ. Trimming removed 4 bases from V and 4 bases from J, with 14 bases in between. This CDR3 spans 15 amino acids.

The J gene is TRBJ2-1, the V gene TRBV12-3 or TRBV12-4; 12 bases are shared with TRBD2. The J segment lost 4 bases and the V segment lost 7 bases, leaving 2 bases of the junction unmatched. This CDR3 is built from 14 residues. CDR3 loop: CASTTSGRYNEQFF. The CDR3 DNA sequence: TGTGCCAGCACGACTAGCGGGAGATACAATGAGCAGTTCTTC.

This clonotype was observed a single time. J is TRBJ2-1 and V is TRBV5-5; D is possibly TRBD1 or TRBD2 (6 bases each). The CDR3 covers 20 residues. Germline V gene lookup returns CDR1 SGHKS and CDR2 YYEKEE (reference sequence). Trimming pared 0 bases from V and 9 bases from J, leaving 31 bases between. The CDR3 loop is CASSLVRTRGVGFRNIEQFF. The CDR3 nucleotides read TGTGCCAGCAGCTTGGTCCGGACAAGGGGGGTAGGGTTTCGGAACATTGAGCAGTTCTTC.

This rearrangement joins TRBV11-2 to TRBJ2-4; 10 nucleotides agree with TRBD2. Germline values: CDR1 SGHAT, CDR2 FQNNGV. V shed 0 bases, J shed 2 bases, and the junction held 1 base outside the gene matches. The CDR3 is 16 residues long. As DNA, the CDR3 is TGTGCCAGCAGCTTAGATACTAGCGGGACCAAAAACATTCAGTACTTC. It translates to CASSLDTSGTKNIQYF.

The chain has TRBV5-1 and TRBJ2-1, with 8 bases identical to TRBD2. CDR3 length: 17 residues. V dropped 0 bases and J dropped 4; count of bases not matched to a gene: 9. The germline CDR1 and CDR2 sequences are SGHRS and YFSETQ. CDR3 coding DNA: TGCGCCAGCAGCTTGGATCCTAGCGGGCTTATGTACAATGAGCAGTTCTTC. Translation gives CASSLDPSGLMYNEQFF.

With respect to this clonotype: One end of the junction fails to match germline, which may point to a read error. The chain couples TRBV6-5 to TRBJ1-3; 9 positions agree with TRBD1. The CDR3 totals 16 residues. Germline CDR1 and CDR2: MNHEY and SVGAGI. CDR3 nucleotide sequence: TGTGCGAGCAGCTTAGGACAGGGGAAAGTGGGAAACGCCATATATTTT. Translated, it gives CASSLGQGKVGNAIYF.

Concerning this clonotype itself: The junction shows a germline mismatch at one end, possibly a read error. The J gene is TRBJ2-7, the V gene TRBV6-5, with D maybe TRBD2 (6 bases). In germline, CDR1 is MNHEY, CDR2 SVGAGI. The CDR3 has 16 residues. The chain's CDR3 is CASSYSFGGEAYEQYF. The CDR3 nucleotides read TGTGCCAGCAGTTACTCCTTCGGAGGGGAGGCCTACGAACAGTACTTC.

For this clonotype: The conserved closing phenylalanine or tryptophan is absent in this CDR3, likely reflecting a read error. J is TRBJ1-1 and V is TRBV6-6; tentatively, D is TRBD1 (6 bases). This CDR3 is 13 amino acids long. Germline CDR1 reads MNHNY; CDR2 reads SVGAGI (reference sequence). With 7 bases removed from V and 5 bases from J, the gap between germline ends came to 14 bases. The CDR3: CASIIGGTTEAFL. In DNA form, the CDR3 reads TGTGCCAGCATCATAGGGGGGACTACTGAAGCTTTCTTA.

The chain has TRBV6-2 or TRBV6-3 and TRBJ1-1; no clear D gene. V lost 8 bases to trimming and J lost 6 bases, with 16 bases between them. CDR1 is MNHEY, CDR2 SVGEGT, per germline. The CDR3 sequence is 13 residues long. CDR3 region: CASRLAENAEAFF. CDR3 DNA: TGTGCCAGCCGACTGGCAGAAAACGCTGAAGCTTTCTTT.